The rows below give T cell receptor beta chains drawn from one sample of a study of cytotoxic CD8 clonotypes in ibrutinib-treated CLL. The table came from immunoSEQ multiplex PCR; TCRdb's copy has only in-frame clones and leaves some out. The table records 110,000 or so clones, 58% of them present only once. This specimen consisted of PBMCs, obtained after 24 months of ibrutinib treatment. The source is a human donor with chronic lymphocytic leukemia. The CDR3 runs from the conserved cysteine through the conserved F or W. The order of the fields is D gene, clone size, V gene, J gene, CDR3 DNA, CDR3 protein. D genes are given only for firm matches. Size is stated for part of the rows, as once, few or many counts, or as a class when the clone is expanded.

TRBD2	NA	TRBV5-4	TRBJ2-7	TGTGCCAGCAGCGCGACTAGCGACTCCTACGAGCAGTACTTC	CASSATSDSYEQYF
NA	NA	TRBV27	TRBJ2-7	TGTGCCAGCAGTTATCAGGCGACCTACGAGCAGTACTTC	CASSYQATYEQYF
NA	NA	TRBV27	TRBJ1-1	TGTGCCAGCAGCCCTCAGGGCCCGAACACTGAAGCTTTCTTT	CASSPQGPNTEAFF
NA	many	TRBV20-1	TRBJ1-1	TGCAGTGCTAGTAAAGCTTTCTTT	CSASKAFF
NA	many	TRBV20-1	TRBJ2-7	TGCAGTGCTAGCCTAACCTACGAGCAGTACTTC	CSASLTYEQYF
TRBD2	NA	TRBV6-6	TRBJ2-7	TGTGCCAGCAGTCAGGGACTAGCGGGGATTTACGAGCAGTACTTC	CASSQGLAGIYEQYF
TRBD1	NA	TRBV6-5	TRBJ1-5	TGTGCCAGCAGTTCCAGGGGGCGGTATCAGCCCCAGCATTTT	CASSSRGRYQPQHF
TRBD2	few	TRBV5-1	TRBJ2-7	TGCGCCAGCAGGGCGCAGGCGGGGGAACTCTACGAGCAGTACTTC	CASRAQAGELYEQYF
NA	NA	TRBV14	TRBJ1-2	TGTGCCAGCAGCCAAGTAGCAGGGGTTACGAATGGCTACACCTTC	CASSQVAGVTNGYTF
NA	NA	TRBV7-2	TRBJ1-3	TGTGCCAGCAGCTTAGAACGGCATAATGGGGACACCATATATTTT	CASSLERHNGDTIYF
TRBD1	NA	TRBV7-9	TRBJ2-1	TGTGCCAGCAGCTCGTGGACAGGATACAATGAGCAGTTCTTC	CASSSWTGYNEQFF
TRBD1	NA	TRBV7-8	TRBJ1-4	TGTGCCAGCAGCTCGGGACAGGATGGAGAAAAACTGTTTTTT	CASSSGQDGEKLFF
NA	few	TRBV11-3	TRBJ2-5	TGTGCCAGCAGCTTAAGAGCACAGAGGGGACAAGAGACCCAGTACTTC	CASSLRAQRGQETQYF
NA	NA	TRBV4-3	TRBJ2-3	TGCGCCAGCAGCCAAGATAAGGTCACAGATACGCAGTATTTT	CASSQDKVTDTQYF
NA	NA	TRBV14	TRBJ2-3	TGTGCCAGCAGCCAAGAGTTAACAGATACGCAGTATTTT	CASSQELTDTQYF
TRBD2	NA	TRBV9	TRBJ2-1	TGTGCCAGCAGCGTAGAAGGGTTAGGCGGGGGGGCCGTAGATGAGCAGTTCTTC	CASSVEGLGGGAVDEQFF
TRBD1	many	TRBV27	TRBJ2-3	TGTGCCAGCAGTAACGGACAGGGTCTCGCAGATACGCAGTATTTT	CASSNGQGLADTQYF
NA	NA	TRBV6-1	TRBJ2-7	TGTGCCAGCAGTAAGACACGAAGCTCCTACGAGCAGTACTTC	CASSKTRSSYEQYF
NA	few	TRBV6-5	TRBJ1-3	TGTGCCAGCAGTTACGAACCTGGAAACACCATATATTTT	CASSYEPGNTIYF
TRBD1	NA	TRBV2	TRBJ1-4	TGTGCCAGCAGCGGACAGGCGCCTAATGAAAAACTGTTTTTT	CASSGQAPNEKLFF
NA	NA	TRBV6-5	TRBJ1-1	TGTGCCAGCAGTTACTCGGGGATCATGAACACTGAAGCTTTCTTT	CASSYSGIMNTEAFF
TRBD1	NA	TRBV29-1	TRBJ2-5	TGCAGCGCAGGGGGTGAGGAGACCCAGTACTTC	CSAGGEETQYF
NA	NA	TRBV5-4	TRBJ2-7	TGTGCCAGCAGCTTATCACAGGGTTTTAGCTCCTACGAGCAGTACTTC	CASSLSQGFSSYEQYF
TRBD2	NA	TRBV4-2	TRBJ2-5	TGTGCCAGCAGCCAAGATACTAGCGGGGGGGCGTCCGGGGAGACCCAGTACTTC	CASSQDTSGGASGETQYF
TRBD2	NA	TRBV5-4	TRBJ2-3	TGTGCCAGCAGCCCCGGTGGGGGAGGGGACACAGATACGCAGTATTTT	CASSPGGGGDTDTQYF
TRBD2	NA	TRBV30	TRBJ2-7	TGTGCCTGGACCTCTAGCGGGGGAGTTTACGAGCAGTACTTC	CAWTSSGGVYEQYF
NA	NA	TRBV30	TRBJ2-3	TGTGCCTGGAGGGAAGGATTGGATACGCAGTATTTT	CAWREGLDTQYF